This TCR beta chain was observed in a study of blood T cell repertoires in COVID-19. CDR3 size: 15 residues. The V end lost 3 bases, the J end lost 3 bases, and 13 bases lay between the germline ends. From germline, CDR1 is SGDLS and CDR2 YYNGEE. Using immunoSEQ multiplex PCR, the repertoire was profiled, and TCRdb retains in-frame clones only, with some absent. The data contain about 40,000 clones, about 79% of them singletons. This receptor was taken from a woman aged 55-70 years with acute or convalescent COVID-19. The sample consisted of peripheral blood. This rearrangement joins TRBV9 to TRBJ1-3, with D maybe TRBD1 (6 bases). The CDR3 DNA is TGTGCCAGCAGCGGAAAGGGGGAAAATGGAAACACCATATATTTT. Translated, it gives CASSGKGENGNTIYF. Based on the CDR3 plus reference TRBV9 and TRBJ1-3, the full variable domain is DSGVTQTPKHLITATGQRVTLRCSPRSGDLSVYWYQQSLDQGLQFLIQYYNGEERAKGNILERFSAQQFPDLHSELNLSSLELGDSALYFCASSGKGENGNTIYFGEGSWLTVV.